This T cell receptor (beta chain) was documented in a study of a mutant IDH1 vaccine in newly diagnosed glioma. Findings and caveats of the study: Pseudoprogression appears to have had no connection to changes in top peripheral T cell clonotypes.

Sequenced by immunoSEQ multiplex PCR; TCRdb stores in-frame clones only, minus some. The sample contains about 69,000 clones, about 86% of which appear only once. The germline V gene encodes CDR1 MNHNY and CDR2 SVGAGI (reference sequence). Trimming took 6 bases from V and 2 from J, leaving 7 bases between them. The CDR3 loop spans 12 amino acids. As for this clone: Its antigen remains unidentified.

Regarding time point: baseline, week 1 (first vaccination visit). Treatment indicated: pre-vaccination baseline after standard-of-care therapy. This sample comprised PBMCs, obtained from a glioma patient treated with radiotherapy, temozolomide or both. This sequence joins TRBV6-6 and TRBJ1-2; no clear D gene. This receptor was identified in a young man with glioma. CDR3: CASREMNYGYTF. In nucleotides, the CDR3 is TGTGCCAGCAGAGAAATGAACTATGGCTACACCTTC.